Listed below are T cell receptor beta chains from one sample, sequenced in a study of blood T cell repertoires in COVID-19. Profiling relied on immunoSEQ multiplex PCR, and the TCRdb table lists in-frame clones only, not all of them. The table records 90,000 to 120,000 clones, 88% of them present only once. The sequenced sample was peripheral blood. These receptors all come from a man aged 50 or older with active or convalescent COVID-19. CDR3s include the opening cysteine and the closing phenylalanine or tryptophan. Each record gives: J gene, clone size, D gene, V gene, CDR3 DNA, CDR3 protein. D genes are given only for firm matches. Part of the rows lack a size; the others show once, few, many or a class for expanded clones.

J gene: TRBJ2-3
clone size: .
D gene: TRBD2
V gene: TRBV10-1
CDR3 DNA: TGCGCCAGCAGTCCGAGCGGGAGGGGCGCAAGGCAGTATTTT
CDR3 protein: CASSPSGRGARQYF

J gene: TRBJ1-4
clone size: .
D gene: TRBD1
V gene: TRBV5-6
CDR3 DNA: TGTGCCAGCAGCGGACAGGGCGGTACTAATGAAAAACTGTTTTTT
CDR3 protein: CASSGQGGTNEKLFF

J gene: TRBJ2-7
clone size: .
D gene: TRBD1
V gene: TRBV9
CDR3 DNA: TGTGCCAGCAGCGTAACCGGACAGGGTAACTACGAGCAGTACTTC
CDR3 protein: CASSVTGQGNYEQYF

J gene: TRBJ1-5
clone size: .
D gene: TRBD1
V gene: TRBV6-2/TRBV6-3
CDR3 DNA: TGTGCCAGCAGCCCGCAGGGGGCGGGAAGACAGCCCCAGCATTTT
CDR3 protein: CASSPQGAGRQPQHF

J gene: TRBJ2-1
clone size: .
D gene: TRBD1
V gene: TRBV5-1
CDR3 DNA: TGCGCCAGCAGCCCTTACAGGGGCCCCTACAATGAGCAGTTCTTC
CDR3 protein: CASSPYRGPYNEQFF

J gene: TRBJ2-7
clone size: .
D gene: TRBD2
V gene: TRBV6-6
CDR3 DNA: TGTGCCAGCAGTTTTAGCGGGATAGAGGAGCAGTACTTC
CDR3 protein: CASSFSGIEEQYF

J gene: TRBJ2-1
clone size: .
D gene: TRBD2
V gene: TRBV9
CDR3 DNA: TGTGCCAGCAGCGTAGCGCTAGCGGGAGATCAGAGGAGCTCCTACAATGAGCAGTTCTTC
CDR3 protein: CASSVALAGDQRSSYNEQFF

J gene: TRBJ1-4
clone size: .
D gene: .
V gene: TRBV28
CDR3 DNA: TGTGCCAGCAGTTATTCACAGGGCTTGGGGACAACTAATGAAAAACTGTTTTTT
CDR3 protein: CASSYSQGLGTTNEKLFF

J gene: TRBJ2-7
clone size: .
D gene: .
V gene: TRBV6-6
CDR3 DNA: TGTGCCAGCAGTTACGCGACAGCCTACGAGCAGTACTTC
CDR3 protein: CASSYATAYEQYF

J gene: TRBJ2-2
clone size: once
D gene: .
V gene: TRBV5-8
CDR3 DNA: TGTGCCAGCAGCTTGTTGCGAGGTACCGGGGAGCTGTTTTTT
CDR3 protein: CASSLLRGTGELFF

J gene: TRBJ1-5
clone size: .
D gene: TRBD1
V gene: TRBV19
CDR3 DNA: TGTGCCAGTAGTACCTTACAGGGGAATCAGCCCCAGCATTTT
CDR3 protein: CASSTLQGNQPQHF

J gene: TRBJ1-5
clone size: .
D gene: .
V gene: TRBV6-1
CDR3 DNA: TGTGCCAGCAGTGACAGAGGGAGCAATCAGCCCCAGCATTTT
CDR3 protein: CASSDRGSNQPQHF

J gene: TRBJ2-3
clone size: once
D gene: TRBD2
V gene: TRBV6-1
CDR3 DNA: TGTGCCAGCAGTGAGGCCGCTAGCGGTAGCACAGATACGCAGTATTTT
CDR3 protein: CASSEAASGSTDTQYF

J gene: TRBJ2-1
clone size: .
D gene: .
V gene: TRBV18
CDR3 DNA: TGTGCCAGCTCACCACTGCGGCAGGGTGTCAGCGATGAGCAGTTCTTC
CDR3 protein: CASSPLRQGVSDEQFF

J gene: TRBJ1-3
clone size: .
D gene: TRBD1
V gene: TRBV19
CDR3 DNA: TGTGCCAGTACCCTGGGACAGAGCTCTGGAAACACCATATATTTT
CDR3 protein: CASTLGQSSGNTIYF

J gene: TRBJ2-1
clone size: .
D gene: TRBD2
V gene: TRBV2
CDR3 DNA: TGTGCCAGCAGTGAAGTTAGACTAGCGGTTTACAATGAGCAGTTCTTC
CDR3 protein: CASSEVRLAVYNEQFF

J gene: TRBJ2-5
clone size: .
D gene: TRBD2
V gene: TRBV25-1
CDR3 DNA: TGTGCCAGCAGTGAATATAGCGGGATCGGCCAAGAGACCCAGTACTTC
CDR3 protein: CASSEYSGIGQETQYF

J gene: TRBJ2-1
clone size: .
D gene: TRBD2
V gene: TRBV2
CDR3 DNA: TGTGCCAGCAGAGTCAGCGTAGCGGGAGGGCAATTCAATGAGCAGTTCTTC
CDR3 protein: CASRVSVAGGQFNEQFF

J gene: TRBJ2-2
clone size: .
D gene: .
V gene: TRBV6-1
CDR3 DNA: TGTGCCAGCAGTGAAGCGCTTCGGGGGGGGGAGCTGTTTTTT
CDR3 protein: CASSEALRGGELFF

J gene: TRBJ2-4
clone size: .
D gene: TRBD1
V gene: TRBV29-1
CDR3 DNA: TGCAGCGTTAAAACGACAGGGCTGGCCAAAAACATTCAGTACTTC
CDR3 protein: CSVKTTGLAKNIQYF

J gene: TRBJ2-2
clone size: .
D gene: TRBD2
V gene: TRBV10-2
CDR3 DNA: TGCGCCAGCAGTGAGTTTAGCGGGAGTGTCGGGGAGCTGTTTTTT
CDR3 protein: CASSEFSGSVGELFF

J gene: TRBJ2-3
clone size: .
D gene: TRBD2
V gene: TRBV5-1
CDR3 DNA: TGCGCCAGCAGCTTGGAGGCATCTCCAAGGACTAGTGGCGGCACAGATACGCAGTATTTT
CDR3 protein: CASSLEASPRTSGGTDTQYF

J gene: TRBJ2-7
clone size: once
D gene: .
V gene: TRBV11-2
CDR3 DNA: TGTGCCAGCAGCTTAGATTTTAACGGGGGCTCCTACGAGCAGTACTTC
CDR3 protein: CASSLDFNGGSYEQYF

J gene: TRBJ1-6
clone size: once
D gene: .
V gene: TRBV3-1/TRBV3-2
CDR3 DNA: TGTGCCAGCAGCCAAAATCAGGGGTCGGATTCACCCCTCCACTTT
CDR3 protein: CASSQNQGSDSPLHF

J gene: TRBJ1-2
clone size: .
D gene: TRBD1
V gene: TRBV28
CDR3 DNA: TGTGCCAGCAGTTTATTGGACAGGGCAGGTGGCTACACCTTC
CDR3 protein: CASSLLDRAGGYTF

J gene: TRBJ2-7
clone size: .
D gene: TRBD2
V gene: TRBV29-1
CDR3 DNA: TGCAGCGTCGGGACTAGCTACTACGAGCAGTACTTC
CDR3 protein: CSVGTSYYEQYF

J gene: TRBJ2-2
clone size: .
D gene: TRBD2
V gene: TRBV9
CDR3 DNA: TGTGCCAGCAGCCCGGGACTAGCGGACACCGGGGAGCTGTTTTTT
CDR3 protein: CASSPGLADTGELFF

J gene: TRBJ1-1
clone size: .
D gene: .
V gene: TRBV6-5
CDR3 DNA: TGTGCCAGCAGTTACTCCGGGACATCCAACACTGAAGCTTTCTTT
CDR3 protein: CASSYSGTSNTEAFF

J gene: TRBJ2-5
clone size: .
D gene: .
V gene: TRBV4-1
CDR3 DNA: TGCGCCAGCAAACTCCCAAAGACCCAGTACTTC
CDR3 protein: CASKLPKTQYF

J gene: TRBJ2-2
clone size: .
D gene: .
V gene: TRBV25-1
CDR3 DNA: TGTGCCAGCAGTGAACAAGGGGGGGCCGGGGAGCTGTTTTTT
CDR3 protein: CASSEQGGAGELFF

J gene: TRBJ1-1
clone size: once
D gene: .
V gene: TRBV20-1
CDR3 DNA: TGCAGTGCTAGTAGCTTCACTGAAGCTTTCTTT
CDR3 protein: CSASSFTEAFF

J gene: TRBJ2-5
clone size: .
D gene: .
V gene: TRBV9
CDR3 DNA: TGTGCCAGCAGCGTAGGGGGCGGGACGGGAGAGACCCAGTACTTC
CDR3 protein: CASSVGGGTGETQYF

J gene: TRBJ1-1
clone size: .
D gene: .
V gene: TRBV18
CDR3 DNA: TGTGCCAGCTCGCTACAGGAAGACACTGAAGCTTTCTTT
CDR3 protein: CASSLQEDTEAFF

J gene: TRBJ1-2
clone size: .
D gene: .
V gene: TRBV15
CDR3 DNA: TGTGCCACCAGTCAACAAAAAAACTATGGCTACACCTTC
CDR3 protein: CATSQQKNYGYTF

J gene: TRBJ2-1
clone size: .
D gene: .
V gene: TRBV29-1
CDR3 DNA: TGCAGCGTTGATGGTCGGGGAAGTGCCTACAATGAGCAGTTCTTC
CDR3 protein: CSVDGRGSAYNEQFF

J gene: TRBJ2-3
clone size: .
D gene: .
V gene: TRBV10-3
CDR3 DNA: TGTGCCATCACGGCGGCAGGGGAAGCGGGCACAGATACGCAGTATTTT
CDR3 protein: CAITAAGEAGTDTQYF

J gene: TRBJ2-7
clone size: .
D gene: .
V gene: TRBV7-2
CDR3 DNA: TGTGCCAGCAGCTTAGCCTCCGGGTCCTCCTACGAGCAGTACTTC
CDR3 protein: CASSLASGSSYEQYF

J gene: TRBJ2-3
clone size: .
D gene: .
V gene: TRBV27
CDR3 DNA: TGTGCCAGCAGTTTCCTTGAGAGCACAGATACGCAGTATTTT
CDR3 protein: CASSFLESTDTQYF

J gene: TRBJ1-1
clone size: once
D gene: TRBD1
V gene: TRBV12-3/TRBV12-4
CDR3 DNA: TGTGCCAGCAGCTCCGGGACAGGGGTTCGAGCTTTCTTT
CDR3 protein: CASSSGTGVRAFF

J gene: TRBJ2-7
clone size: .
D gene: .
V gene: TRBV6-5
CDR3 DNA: TGTGCCAGCCGACAATTCAAAGCCTACGAGCAGTACTTC
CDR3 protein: CASRQFKAYEQYF

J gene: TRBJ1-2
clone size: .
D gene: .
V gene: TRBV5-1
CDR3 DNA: TGCGCCAGCAGCTCCGGGGGGGAGTTCGTTGGTGGCTACACCTTC
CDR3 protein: CASSSGGEFVGGYTF

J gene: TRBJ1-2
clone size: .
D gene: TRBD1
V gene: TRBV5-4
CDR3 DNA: TGTGCCAGCAGCTTGGCCGACAGGGTCTATGGCTACACCTTC
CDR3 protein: CASSLADRVYGYTF

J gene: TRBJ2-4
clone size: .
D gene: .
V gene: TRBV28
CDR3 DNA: TGTGCCAGCAGCTGGTCTGGCTCCGGGAACGGAATTCAGTACTTC
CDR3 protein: CASSWSGSGNGIQYF

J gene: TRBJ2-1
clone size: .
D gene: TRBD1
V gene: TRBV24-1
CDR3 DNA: TGTGCCACCAGTGATTTGCCGGGACAGGGGGGTTACAATGAGCAGTTCTTC
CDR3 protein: CATSDLPGQGGYNEQFF

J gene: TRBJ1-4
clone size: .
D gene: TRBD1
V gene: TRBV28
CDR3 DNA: TGTGCCAGCAGTTGGACAGGGGAAATGGATAATGAAAAACTGTTTTTT
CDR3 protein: CASSWTGEMDNEKLFF

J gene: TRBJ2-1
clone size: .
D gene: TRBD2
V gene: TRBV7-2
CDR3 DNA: TGTGCCAGCAGCTTCCCTAGGACTAGCGGGAGCTACAATGAGCAGTTCTTC
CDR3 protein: CASSFPRTSGSYNEQFF

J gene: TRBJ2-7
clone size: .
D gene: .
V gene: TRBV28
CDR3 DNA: TGTGCCAGCAGTTCCAGGGGGGTAGGGTACGAGCAGTACTTC
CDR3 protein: CASSSRGVGYEQYF

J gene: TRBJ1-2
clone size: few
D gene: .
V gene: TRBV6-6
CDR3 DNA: TGTGCCAGCAGCACCCAGGGTTTTTCGGATGGCTACACCTTC
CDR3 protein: CASSTQGFSDGYTF

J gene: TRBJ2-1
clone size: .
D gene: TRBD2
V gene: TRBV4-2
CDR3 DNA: TGTGCCAGCAGCCAAGGGGCGGGAGCGAGTGGGGAGTACAATGAGCAGTTCTTC
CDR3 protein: CASSQGAGASGEYNEQFF

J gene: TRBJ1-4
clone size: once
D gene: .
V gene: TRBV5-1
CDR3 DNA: TGCGCCAGCAGCCCCCGAGGCGGGCCCGAAAAACTGTTTTTT
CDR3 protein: CASSPRGGPEKLFF

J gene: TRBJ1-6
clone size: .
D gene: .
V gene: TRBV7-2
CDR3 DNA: TGTGCCAGCAGCTTCCCCCAGGGTGGTCAATCACCCCTCCACTTT
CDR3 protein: CASSFPQGGQSPLHF

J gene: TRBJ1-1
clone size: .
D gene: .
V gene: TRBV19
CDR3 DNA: TGTGCCAGTAGCAGGTACACTGAAGCTTTCTTT
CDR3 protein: CASSRYTEAFF

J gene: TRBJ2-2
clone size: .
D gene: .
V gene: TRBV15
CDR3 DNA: TGTGCCACCCGTGGCGGGCCGGATACCGGGGAGCTGTTTTTT
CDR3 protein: CATRGGPDTGELFF

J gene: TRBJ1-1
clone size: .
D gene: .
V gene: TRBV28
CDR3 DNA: TGTGCCAGCAGTTTAGGAGGGGTGGCTGAAGCTTTCTTT
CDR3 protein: CASSLGGVAEAFF

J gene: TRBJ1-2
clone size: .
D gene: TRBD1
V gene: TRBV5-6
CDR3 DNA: TGTGCCAGCAGCTCGCCGGGACAGGGTTCAGGCTACACCTTC
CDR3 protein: CASSSPGQGSGYTF

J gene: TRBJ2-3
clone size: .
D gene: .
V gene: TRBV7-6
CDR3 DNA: TGTGCCAGCGGACTCGGACAGAGCACAGATACGCAGTATTTT
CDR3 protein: CASGLGQSTDTQYF

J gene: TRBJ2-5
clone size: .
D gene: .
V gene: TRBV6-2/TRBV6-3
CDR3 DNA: TGTGCCAGCACCCCAGCAGGGTGGGAGACCCAGTACTTC
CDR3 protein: CASTPAGWETQYF

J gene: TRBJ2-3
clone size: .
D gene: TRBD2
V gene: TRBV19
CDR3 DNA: TGTGCCAGTAGTCCCGCTAAGAGCGGGAACACAGATACGCAGTATTTT
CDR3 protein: CASSPAKSGNTDTQYF